The present TCR beta chain was sequenced within a study of T cells in Graves' hyperthyroidism and ophthalmopathy. Amplification of TCR beta CDR3 regions used RNA as the template. Using the HTBI primer set, a first-round RT-PCR was run on the TCR CDR3. TCRdb re-derived calls from the multiplex PCR reads in MiXCR, one entry per CDR3 protein. This table has about 580,000 distinct CDR3 sequences, 46% appearing once. The sample holds many counts of this clonotype. Patients were excluded for uncontrolled infection, other autoimmune disease, pregnancy or lactation. CDR3 size: 15 residues. Per the germline V gene, CDR1 is MNHEY and CDR2 is SMNVEV (reference sequence). Trimming took 2 bases from V and 3 from J, leaving 13 bases between them.

The clonotype originates from a woman aged 18-35 years with Graves' hyperthyroidism. The chain uses TRBV27 and TRBJ1-2; possible D gene TRBD1, 5 bases. The sample taken for sequencing was peripheral blood or thyroid tissue (not recorded which). Written as DNA, the CDR3 is TGTGCCAGCAGTTTAGGTGACAGAGGTGACTATGGCTACACCTTC. Amino acid sequence: CASSLGDRGDYGYTF.